The 8 T cell receptor beta chains below all came from one sample that was sequenced in a study of T cell repertoires in cytomegalovirus infection (dated by TCRdb to between 2018 and 2020). The treatment or condition label corresponds to: in vitro stimulation with specific CMV peptide epitopes to enrich CMV-specific T cells. These reads were obtained on an Illumina HiSeq 1500. Through fastp at Q25 and MiXCR, TCRdb rebuilt clones from the public reads, retaining in-frame beta chains. Merged by CDR3 protein, the rows form single entries marked with the most common genes and DNA. Recorded for this sample are 650,000 to 900,000 distinct CDR3 sequences; about 29% of them occurred a single time. Of the sample, less than 15% is held by the ten largest clones. What these receptors recognize is not known. This material consisted of cultured CD8+ T cells from PBMCs, taken from culture after CMV antigen stimulation. These receptors were obtained from a human donor in good health (CMV status not recorded). Some clones in this sample may be carry-over from other donors' samples.

This clonotype was recorded a few times. Here the CDR3 DNA reads TGTGCCAGCACCTTCTCGGGACTAGCAGGCGAGACCCAGTACTTC. This codes for CASTFSGLAGETQYF. V usage is TRBV7-8 and J usage is TRBJ2-5; 9 nucleotides match TRBD2. Germline CDR1 is SGHVS and CDR2 is FQNEAQ. With 7 bases clipped from V and 5 bases from J, the junction kept 11 bases outside the gene matches. The CDR3 has 15 amino acids.

This clonotype turned up a few times. The chain has TRBV28 and TRBJ2-3; 7 nucleotides line up with TRBD2. Per the germline V gene, CDR1 is MDHEN and CDR2 is SYDVKM. The CDR3 runs 16 residues. V lost 3 bases to trimming and J lost 2 bases; unmatched junction nucleotides: 8. In nucleotides, the CDR3 is TGTGCCAGCAGTTTTTTGTCCGGGGGGTCCACAGATACGCAGTATTTT. Encoded protein: CASSFLSGGSTDTQYF.

The gene calls are TRBV6-1 and TRBJ2-5; D gene unclear. The CDR3 sequence is 15 residues long. V lost 3 bases to trimming and J lost 5 bases, with 16 bases between them. Germline assignment: CDR1 MNHNS and CDR2 SASEGT. The CDR3 here is CASSEGTTTWETQYF. The CDR3 DNA sequence: TGTGCCAGCAGTGAGGGAACTACTACCTGGGAGACCCAGTACTTC.

J is TRBJ2-3 and V is TRBV9; D gene uncertain. The length of the CDR3 is 15 residues. The V and J ends lost 0 bases and 2 bases respectively, with 10 bases between them. CDR1 and CDR2 (germline): SGDLS, YYNGEE. The CDR3 bases are TGTGCCAGCAGCGTAGGAGGTCGGCACACAGATACGCAGTATTTT. This translates into CASSVGGRHTDTQYF.

There are many counts of this clonotype. The chain couples TRBV7-2 to TRBJ2-1; 10 bases fit TRBD2. With 0 bases clipped from V and 5 bases from J, the junction kept 7 bases outside the gene matches. The germline V gene encodes CDR1 SGHTA and CDR2 FQGNSA. The CDR3 runs to 17 residues. CDR3 coding DNA: TGTGCCAGCAGCTTAGCAAGCCTAGCGGGGGTAGACAATGAGCAGTTCTTC. Translation gives CASSLASLAGVDNEQFF.

This clonotype was recorded a few times. V gene TRBV5-1 combines with J gene TRBJ1-2; perhaps TRBD1 as D (6 bases). Germline lookup yields CDR1 SGHRS and CDR2 YFSETQ. The V and J ends lost 2 bases and 4 bases respectively, with 12 bases between them. The CDR3 is 14 amino acids. The CDR3 spells CASSFRQGSYGYTF. The DNA of the CDR3 is TGCGCCAGCAGCTTCCGGCAGGGGTCCTATGGCTACACCTTC. The full variable domain, completed using reference TRBV5-1 and TRBJ1-2, is KAGVTQTPRYLIKTRGQQVTLSCSPISGHRSVSWYQQTPGQGLQFLFEYFSETQRNKGNFPGRFSGRQFSNSRSEMNVSTLELGDSALYLCASSFRQGSYGYTFGSGTRLTVV.

V is TRBV6-6 and J is TRBJ1-3, with D tentatively TRBD1 (6 bases). V was cut by 8 bases and J by 0 bases, with 11 bases left in between. Germline V gene sequence: CDR1 MNHNY, CDR2 SVGAGI (reference sequence). The CDR3 sequence is 14 residues long. CDR3 DNA sequence: TGTGCCAGCGGGGGGGCGGGCTCTGGAAACACCATATATTTT. Translation: CASGGAGSGNTIYF.

This chain uses TRBV14 with TRBJ2-1; D not certain. Germline CDR1 SGHDN, CDR2 FVKESK. This CDR3 region has 14 residues. V was shortened by 0 bases and J by 2 bases, with 5 bases between the two germline ends. The CDR3: CASSQDYPYNEQFF. DNA for the CDR3: TGTGCCAGCAGCCAAGATTATCCCTACAATGAGCAGTTCTTC.